The TCR beta chain under discussion was sequenced for a study of blood T cell repertoires in COVID-19. V shed 4 bases and J shed 6 bases, with 12 bases lying between them. The germline CDR1 and CDR2 sequences are SGDLS and YYNGEE. The CDR3 is 13 amino acids. Source study methods: Counts of nucleated cells, estimated from reference gene primer amplification, were obtained. Using immunoSEQ multiplex PCR, the repertoire was profiled, and TCRdb retains in-frame clones only, with some absent. V and J calls and clone size are as listed in that table; D and trimming were resolved from the DNA. This table has 55,000 to 75,000 clones, more than 75% appearing once.

J is TRBJ2-3 and V is TRBV9, with D perhaps TRBD2 (5 bases). Material: peripheral blood. This TCR derives from a human donor with active COVID-19. The donor label of this sample is uncertain. The CDR3 sequence is CASSTDWADTQYF. The CDR3 DNA sequence: TGTGCCAGCAGCACGGACTGGGCGGATACGCAGTATTTT. Complete variable domain (other parts from reference TRBV9 and TRBJ2-3): DSGVTQTPKHLITATGQRVTLRCSPRSGDLSVYWYQQSLDQGLQFLIQYYNGEERAKGNILERFSAQQFPDLHSELNLSSLELGDSALYFCASSTDWADTQYFGPGTRLTVL.